Below are 10 T cell receptor beta chains sequenced from a single sample in a study of Ad26.COV2.S vaccination and SARS-CoV-2 variants. The data were produced by immunoSEQ multiplex PCR, yet TCRdb's version contains in-frame clones alone and is incomplete. The data hold around 270,000 clones, with approximately 90% observed a single time. The sample's treatment: 19 received Ad26.COV2.S at low or high dose, single or two shots; five or six received placebo; per-sample allocation not given. Samples were taken on day 63 after the first vaccine or placebo injection. Specimen: peripheral blood, collected in a trial of Ad26.COV2.S vaccine versus placebo. These receptor sequences come from a person between 18 and 59 years old who received the Ad26.COV2.S COVID-19 vaccine or a placebo.

The CDR3 coding sequence is TGTGCCAGCTCACCGGCCGTGGGGTTGGCCAAAAACATTCAGTACTTC. As protein: CASSPAVGLAKNIQYF. The chain is built from TRBV18 and TRBJ2-4; no definite D call. Germline V gene lookup returns CDR1 KGHSH and CDR2 LQKENI. The V and J ends lost 3 bases and 1 base respectively, with 13 bases between them. CDR3 length: 16 residues.

The chain uses TRBV24-1 and TRBJ2-1, with 8 nucleotides matching TRBD1. Trimming removed 4 bases from V and 6 bases from J; junction bases left unmatched: 1. The V gene's germline CDR1 is KGHDR and CDR2 SFDVKD. The CDR3 is 13 residues long. The CDR3 DNA reads as TGTGCCACCAGTGAGGGACAGGTCAATGAGCAGTTCTTC. Amino acid sequence: CATSEGQVNEQFF.

V usage is TRBV7-2 and J usage is TRBJ2-2, with TRBD1 matching 8 bases. Germline CDR1 reads SGHTA; CDR2 reads FQGNSA. The V segment lost 1 base and the J segment 3 bases; nucleotides outside the gene matches: 4. This CDR3 spans 16 amino acids. CDR3 DNA sequence: TGTGCCAGCAGCTTAGTCCAGGGGGCTTACACCGGGGAGCTGTTTTTT. Translating it yields CASSLVQGAYTGELFF.

This clone occurred a few times. The J gene is TRBJ1-3, the V gene TRBV7-9; weak D call: TRBD1 (5 bases). V lost 4 bases, J lost 5 bases, and 12 bases lay in between. Germline lookup yields CDR1 SEHNR and CDR2 FQNEAQ (reference sequence). CDR3 length: 14 amino acids. The CDR3 region is CASSSRDLRNTIYF. CDR3 sequence (DNA): TGTGCCAGCAGCTCGAGGGACCTTCGAAACACCATATATTTT.

Points on this clone: One end of the junction varies from germline; a read error may be responsible. V usage is TRBV11-1 and J usage is TRBJ2-1; 9 bases line up with TRBD2. The germline gives CDR1 SGHAT, CDR2 FQDESV (reference sequence). The CDR3 has 14 amino acids. CDR3 coding DNA: TGTGCCAGCAGCCTAGCGGGAAGGGGGAATGAGCAGTTCTTC. Translation gives CASSLAGRGNEQFF. Looking up the rest from reference TRBV11-1 and TRBJ2-1 gives the full variable domain: EAEVAQSPRYKITEKSQAVAFWCDPISGHATLYWYRQILGQGPELLVQFQDESVVDDSQLPKDRFSAERLKGVDSTLKIQPAELGDSAMYLCASSLAGRGNEQFFGPGTRLTVL.

The chain carries TRBV19 and TRBJ2-5; 8 bases are shared with TRBD1. The trim removed 4 bases at V and 3 bases at J, leaving 4 bases unmatched. Per the germline V gene, CDR1 is LNHDA and CDR2 is SQIVND (reference sequence). The CDR3 is 14 amino acids. Written as DNA, the CDR3 is TGTGCCAGTAGTAAGGGACAGGATAAAGAGACCCAGTACTTC. Translation: CASSKGQDKETQYF.

V is TRBV18 and J is TRBJ2-7; no reliable D call. V was shortened by 2 bases and J by 3 bases, with 8 bases between the two germline ends. The CDR3 extends over 13 amino acids. The germline CDR1 and CDR2 sequences are KGHSH and LQKENI. In DNA form, the CDR3 reads TGTGCCAGCTCACCAACCACTTACTACGAGCAGTACGTC. It yields the protein CASSPTTYYEQYV.

The CDR3 nucleotides are TGTGCCAGCTCACCACAGGCAGGGGACACAGATACGCAGTATTTT. Protein: CASSPQAGDTDTQYF. J is TRBJ2-3 and V is TRBV18; tentatively, D is TRBD1 (6 bases). Trimming removed 1 base from V and 2 bases from J, with 10 bases in between. Germline-derived CDR1 and CDR2 are KGHSH and LQKENI. The CDR3 consists of 15 residues.

The chain couples TRBV4-3 to TRBJ1-4; no clear D. The CDR3 length is 15 residues. The V and J ends lost 0 bases and 4 bases respectively, with 9 bases between them. Germline V gene lookup returns CDR1 LGHNA and CDR2 YSLEER. The CDR3 DNA is TGCGCCAGCAGCCAAGACTCCCAGGTTAATGAAAAACTGTTTTTT. Translation: CASSQDSQVNEKLFF.

The V and J genes are TRBV4-3 and TRBJ2-1; 13 nucleotides agree with TRBD2. CDR1 is LGHNA and CDR2 is YSLEER in the germline V gene. Trimming cost V 0 bases and J 7 bases; bases outside gene matches: 6. This CDR3 is 17 amino acids long. The CDR3: CASSQDPPTSGRNEQFF. CDR3 DNA: TGCGCCAGCAGCCAAGATCCCCCGACTAGCGGGAGGAATGAGCAGTTCTTC.